Below are 25 T cell receptor beta chains sequenced from a single sample in a study of blood T cell repertoires in COVID-19. The protocol was immunoSEQ multiplex PCR, while the TCRdb copy is restricted to in-frame clones and leaves out a portion. Of around 150,000 clones in the sample, 65% to 90% were seen once. Input material: peripheral blood. All receptors derive from a man in his 70s with acute or convalescent COVID-19.

This clone showed up just a few times. The V call is TRBV27, the J call TRBJ2-2, with D maybe TRBD2 (7 bases). This CDR3 is 15 amino acids long. The V and J ends lost 4 bases and 5 bases respectively, with 14 bases between them. Germline V gives CDR1 MNHEY, CDR2 SMNVEV (reference sequence). The CDR3 loop is CASSWGGGITGELFF. The CDR3 nucleotides read TGTGCCAGCAGTTGGGGCGGGGGCATAACCGGGGAGCTGTTTTTT.

There are a few counts of this clone. The V gene is TRBV7-3, the J gene TRBJ1-1; the D is unclear. CDR3 size: 13 residues. CDR1 and CDR2 (germline): SGHTA, FQGTGA. Trimming pared 5 bases from V and 0 bases from J, leaving 7 bases between. CDR3 DNA: TGTGCCAGCAGCAGGGAGATGAACACTGAAGCTTTCTTT. Translation: CASSREMNTEAFF.

The gene calls are TRBV28 and TRBJ2-1; TRBD2 matches 9 bases. Germline-derived CDR1 and CDR2 are MDHEN and SYDVKM. The CDR3 consists of 15 residues. The V and J ends lost 2 bases and 3 bases, in that order; junction bases with no gene match: 2. The CDR3 loop reads CASSLETSGYNEQFF. The CDR3 DNA is TGTGCCAGCAGTTTAGAGACTAGCGGCTACAATGAGCAGTTCTTC.

This clone was detected only once. This chain uses TRBV20-1 with TRBJ2-5; D is unclear. Trimming shortened V by 3 bases and J by 5 bases, and 4 bases separated the two germline ends. Germline V gives CDR1 DFQATT, CDR2 SNEGSKA (reference sequence). The CDR3 consists of 10 residues. As DNA, the CDR3 is TGCAGTGCTAGGCGGGAGACCCAGTACTTC. This translates into CSARRETQYF.

This sequence joins TRBV4-2 and TRBJ1-1, with 7 nucleotides matching TRBD1. V lost 3 bases and J lost 2; bases outside the gene matches: 6. Germline V lookup: CDR1 LGHNA, CDR2 YNFKEQ. This CDR3 is 15 amino acids long. The CDR3 DNA follows: TGTGCCAGCAGCCAGCGGGACAGCTTAAACACTGAAGCTTTCTTT. It codes for CASSQRDSLNTEAFF.

The genes are TRBV7-2 and TRBJ2-7; perhaps TRBD1 as D (6 bases). The CDR3 loop spans 15 amino acids. V gave up 1 base and J gave up 1 base, with 11 bases separating them. Germline CDR1 is SGHTA and CDR2 is FQGNSA. The CDR3 DNA sequence: TGTGCCAGCAGCTTAGTAGGGACACCTTCCTACGAGCAGTACTTC. This sequence encodes CASSLVGTPSYEQYF.

This chain connects TRBV27 to TRBJ2-1; 10 bases agree with TRBD2. Germline CDR1 is MNHEY and CDR2 is SMNVEV (reference sequence). This CDR3 has 17 amino acids. The V and J ends lost 4 bases and 4 bases, in that order; junction bases with no gene match: 10. DNA for the CDR3: TGTGCCAGCAGTTCCATCAGCGGGAGGGCCCGGTACAATGAGCAGTTCTTC. Protein: CASSSISGRARYNEQFF.

The chain employs TRBV6-6 and TRBJ2-5, with D possibly being TRBD1 (5 bases). Germline V gene lookup returns CDR1 MNHNY and CDR2 SVGAGI (reference sequence). V shed 8 bases and J shed 5 bases, with 12 bases lying between them. CDR3 length: 12 amino acids. For the CDR3, the DNA is TGTGCCAGCCTAGGGGCAGCCGAGACCCAGTACTTC. Amino acids: CASLGAAETQYF.

This sequence joins TRBV29-1 and TRBJ1-6; possibly TRBD1 for D (6 bases). Trimming took 5 bases from V and 15 from J, leaving 14 bases between them. CDR1 and CDR2 (germline): SQVTM, ANQGSEA. The CDR3 is 11 residues long. CDR3 protein: CSVLSGQLLHF. CDR3 DNA sequence: TGCAGCGTTTTATCTGGACAGCTCCTCCACTTT.

This clone was counted only a few times. The same CDR3 can be traced to other DNA sequences in this sample. This rearrangement joins TRBV19 to TRBJ1-5, with D tentatively TRBD1 (6 bases). This CDR3 comprises 13 residues. V gave up 4 bases and J gave up 4 bases, with 8 bases separating them. Germline V gene sequence: CDR1 LNHDA, CDR2 SQIVND (reference sequence). CDR3 nucleotides: TGTGCCAGTAGTACCCAGGGGAATCAGCCCCAGCATTTT. Translated, it gives CASSTQGNQPQHF.

The chain uses TRBV15 and TRBJ2-7, with TRBD1 matching 8 bases. Germline CDR1 and CDR2: LNHNV and YYDKDF (reference sequence). V was pared by 7 bases and J by 2 bases, with 4 bases of the junction left unmatched. The CDR3 runs to 13 residues. The CDR3 DNA sequence: TGTGCCACCACGGACAGGGATACCTACGAGCAGTACTTC. Translating it yields CATTDRDTYEQYF. Full variable domain (missing parts from reference TRBV15 and TRBJ2-7): DAMVIQNPRYQVTQFGKPVTLSCSQTLNHNVMYWYQQKSSQAPKLLFHYYDKDFNNEADTPDNFQSRRPNTSFCFLDIRSPGLGDTAMYLCATTDRDTYEQYFGPGTRLTVT.

The V call is TRBV2, the J call TRBJ2-5; D possibly corresponds to TRBD2 (6 bases). CDR3 length: 14 residues. Germline lookup yields CDR1 SNHLY and CDR2 FYNNEI. Trimming removed 2 bases at V and 2 bases at J, with 9 bases between. The CDR3 here is CASSEIAVQETQYF. CDR3 nucleotide sequence: TGTGCCAGCAGTGAAATAGCGGTACAAGAGACCCAGTACTTC.

The J gene is TRBJ2-1, the V gene TRBV5-1, with TRBD2 matching over 9 bases. The germline V gene encodes CDR1 SGHRS and CDR2 YFSETQ. This CDR3 region has 15 residues. With 0 bases clipped from V and 7 bases from J, the junction kept 5 bases outside the gene matches. The CDR3 DNA reads TGCGCCAGCAGCTTGGGTAGCGGGAGTGTGAATGAGCAGTTCTTC. This sequence encodes CASSLGSGSVNEQFF.

This clone was detected a few times. This chain links TRBV3-1 (or the pseudogene TRBV3-2) with TRBJ1-4, with a possible D match to TRBD1 (5 bases). V lost 1 base to trimming and J lost 10 bases, with 16 bases between them. CDR1 LGHDT and CDR2 YNNKEL come from the germline V gene (reference sequence). The CDR3 contains 15 residues. The CDR3 nucleotides are TGTGCCAGCAGCCAAGTTTCGGACACCCGTGCAAAACTGTTTTTT. This sequence encodes CASSQVSDTRAKLFF.

The J gene is TRBJ2-3, the V gene TRBV29-1; 7 nucleotides match TRBD2. Trimming removed 7 bases from V and 2 bases from J; junction bases left unmatched: 9. The CDR3 extends over 14 amino acids. Germline CDR1 SQVTM, CDR2 ANQGSEA. This chain's CDR3 is CSGGGPVATDTQYF. CDR3 DNA sequence: TGCAGCGGCGGGGGACCTGTAGCCACAGATACGCAGTATTTT.

This clone has just one count. The V call is TRBV11-3, the J call TRBJ2-1; TRBD2 is a possible D gene (6 bases). V lost 5 bases to trimming and J lost 0 bases, with 11 bases between them. This CDR3 spans 15 amino acids. The germline CDR1 and CDR2 sequences are SGHNT and YENEEA. CDR3: CASSARDSSYNEQFF. CDR3 nucleotide sequence: TGTGCCAGCAGCGCCCGGGACTCCTCCTACAATGAGCAGTTCTTC.

This clone was seen a handful of times. The genes are TRBV6-6 and TRBJ2-7, with D possibly matching TRBD2 (6 bases). V was trimmed by 2 bases and J by 2 bases, leaving 16 bases between them. The V gene's germline CDR1 is MNHNY and CDR2 SVGAGI (reference sequence). The CDR3 runs 16 residues. CDR3: CASSYASGGPPYEQYF. The CDR3 bases are TGTGCCAGCAGTTACGCCTCCGGGGGACCTCCCTACGAGCAGTACTTC.

The gene calls are TRBV4-3 and TRBJ2-1, with 10 nucleotides matching TRBD2. From germline, CDR1 is LGHNA and CDR2 YSLEER. The CDR3 has 17 amino acids. The V segment lost 0 bases and the J segment 4 bases; nucleotides outside the gene matches: 6. The CDR3 is CASSQDQTSGSYNEQFF. Written as DNA, the CDR3 is TGCGCCAGCAGCCAAGACCAGACTAGCGGGTCGTACAATGAGCAGTTCTTC.

This clone was detected only a few times. V is TRBV5-1 and J is TRBJ2-7; 9 bases match TRBD1. Germline V gene lookup returns CDR1 SGHRS and CDR2 YFSETQ. The trim removed 0 bases at V and 6 bases at J, leaving 13 bases unmatched. CDR3 size: 17 residues. CDR3 loop: CASSLDLTGQGLGEQYF. DNA for the CDR3: TGCGCCAGCAGCTTGGATCTAACGGGACAGGGACTGGGCGAGCAGTACTTC.

Comments on this clone: A read error may account for a junction end that differs from germline. The J gene is TRBJ2-6, the V gene TRBV7-7; 8 bases match TRBD1. CDR1 and CDR2 (germline): SSHAT, FNYEAQ (reference sequence). This CDR3 is 17 amino acids long. As DNA, the CDR3 is TGTGCTAGCAGCCCAAGACAGGGGCCCTCTGGGGCCAACGTCCTGACTTTC. Translation gives CASSPRQGPSGANVLTF.

J is TRBJ1-2 and V is TRBV5-3; D gene ambiguous. TRBV5-3 is an ORF for which the function is uncertain. The CDR3 is made up of 14 amino acids. The V end was cut by 4 bases, the J end by 4 bases, with 14 bases between. CDR3 nucleotides: TGTGCCAGAAGCGAGCGCGGGGTGGCCTATGGCTACACCTTC. The encoded protein is CARSERGVAYGYTF.

The chain combines TRBV5-8 with TRBJ2-5; 10 nucleotides align to TRBD2. This CDR3 spans 15 amino acids. Trimming removed 0 bases from V and 5 bases from J; junction bases left unmatched: 4. CDR1 and CDR2 from the germline V gene are SGHTS and YDEGEE. The DNA for the CDR3 is TGTGCCAGCAGCTTGGTCCTAGCGGGAGTGGAGACCCAGTACTTC. Protein product: CASSLVLAGVETQYF.

V gene TRBV5-1 combines with J gene TRBJ2-5; D is ambiguous. CDR1 SGHRS and CDR2 YFSETQ come from the germline V gene. This CDR3 is 16 amino acids long. Trimming cost V 0 bases and J 5 bases, with 17 bases left between them. The CDR3 DNA sequence: TGCGCCAGCAGCTTGGGCTCCTTTTCGGGTCGGGAGACCCAGTACTTC. Amino acids: CASSLGSFSGRETQYF.

The chain carries TRBV20-1 and TRBJ2-3; 7 bases are shared with TRBD1. In germline, CDR1 is DFQATT, CDR2 SNEGSKA (reference sequence). There are 14 residues in the CDR3. The V gene end was trimmed by 3 bases and the J gene end by 1 base; junction bases not matched to a gene: 4. CDR3 amino acids: CSASFTGGTDTQYF. In nucleotides, the CDR3 is TGCAGTGCTAGTTTTACAGGGGGCACAGATACGCAGTATTTT.

The rearrangement joins TRBV5-4 to TRBJ2-7; 9 positions match TRBD1. The CDR3 loop spans 14 amino acids. Germline V CDR1 and CDR2: SGHNT, YYREEE (reference sequence). J lost 5 bases, V lost 2 bases, and 5 bases had no gene match. CDR3 DNA sequence: TGTGCCAGCAGCTTAGGACAGGGGTCCCACGAGCAGTACTTC. Residues: CASSLGQGSHEQYF.